Listed below are T cell receptor beta chains from one sample, sequenced in a study of T cells after yellow fever vaccination. In TCRdb, the 5' RACE reads were re-called with MiXCR into one record per CDR3 protein. The table includes around 320,000 distinct CDR3 sequences, around 8.6% detected once. The sample in question was CD4+ T cells sorted from PBMCs, obtained 5 days after the yellow fever booster vaccination. The receptors derive from a man aged 18-30 years who received the YFV17D yellow fever vaccine. The CDR3 runs from the conserved cysteine through the conserved F or W. Fields, in order: J gene, clone size, V gene, D gene, CDR3 DNA, CDR3 protein. A D gene is named only where the DNA matches it firmly. Some rows have no size entry. The others give once, few or many, or a class for an expanded clone.

>TRBJ2-1|many|TRBV7-2|.
TGTGCCAGCAGCTTTGGGGCTCGGTATACTGAGCAGTTCTTC
CASSFGARYTEQFF
>TRBJ1-5|.|TRBV18|.
TGTGCCAGCTCGCGGACTGACTATCAGCCCCAGCATTTT
CASSRTDYQPQHF
>TRBJ1-1|.|TRBV6-2/TRBV6-3|.
TGTGCCAGCAGTTATGGGCGGTCCACTGAAGCTTTCTTT
CASSYGRSTEAFF
>TRBJ1-5|few|TRBV20-1|.
TGCAGTGCTAGAGAATTTGGGGGGCTGGGCAATCAGCCCCAGCATTTT
CSAREFGGLGNQPQHF
>TRBJ2-7|few|TRBV19|.
TGTGCCAGTCGTAACCCCCTTTGGAACGAGCAGTACTTC
CASRNPLWNEQYF
>TRBJ2-3|many|TRBV10-3|TRBD1
TGTGCCATCGGCCGGGTACCACAGGGGGCAAAAGATACGCAGTATTTT
CAIGRVPQGAKDTQYF
>TRBJ2-5|.|TRBV5-1|.
TGCGCCAGCAGCTTGGACAGGGAGGGAGAGACCCAGTACTTC
CASSLDREGETQYF
>TRBJ2-3|.|TRBV5-1|.
TGCGCCAGCAGCGTAACCGGGACTAGCACAGATACGCAGTATTTT
CASSVTGTSTDTQYF
>TRBJ1-1|few|TRBV7-2|.
TGTGCCAGCAGCTTAGCCCGTAATAGCGGTGAAGCTTTCTTT
CASSLARNSGEAFF
>TRBJ2-1|.|TRBV6-6|TRBD1
TGTGCCAGCAGTTACTCTCCCATCAGGGGGCGCGTCTACAATGAGCAGTTCTTC
CASSYSPIRGRVYNEQFF
>TRBJ2-2|many|TRBV4-1|TRBD2
TGCGCCAGCAGCCAAGATCTTGGGGTGGCGGGGGGCCTACCAACGAACACCGGGGAGCTGTTTTTT
CASSQDLGVAGGLPTNTGELFF
>TRBJ1-2|few|TRBV4-2|TRBD1
TGTGCCAGCAGCCAAGATCCGGCAGGGGGGTATGGCTACACCTTC
CASSQDPAGGYGYTF
>TRBJ2-1|.|TRBV11-1|.
TGTGCCAGCAGCTGGTACAGGGACAATGAGCAGTTCTTC
CASSWYRDNEQFF
>TRBJ2-3|.|TRBV20-1|TRBD1
TGCAGTGCTAGAGATCGACAGGGCCCGGATACGCAGTATTTT
CSARDRQGPDTQYF
>TRBJ2-3|few|TRBV4-2|.
TGTGCCAGCAGCCAAGCGTGGCAGGGATTAGCAGATACGCAGTATTTT
CASSQAWQGLADTQYF
>TRBJ2-5|.|TRBV5-1|TRBD1
TGCGCCAGCAGCCTGACAGGGGGGGGACAAGAGACCCAGTACTTC
CASSLTGGGQETQYF
>TRBJ2-5|few|TRBV28|TRBD2
TGTGCCAGCAGTTTGGGGAGGGAGGGGACCCAGTACTTC
CASSLGREGTQYF
>TRBJ2-3|.|TRBV24-1|.
TGTGCCACCAGTTGGGAGGATACGCAGTATTTT
CATSWEDTQYF
>TRBJ1-1|.|TRBV5-5|.
TGTGCCAGCAGCTCACAGGTATACACTGAAGCTTTCTTT
CASSSQVYTEAFF
>TRBJ1-4|few|TRBV11-2|TRBD1
TGTGCCAGCAGCGCGAGTACAGGGGGGAATGAAAAACTGTTTTTT
CASSASTGGNEKLFF
>TRBJ1-2|.|TRBV29-1|.
TGCAGCGTTGTCCCCCGACAAGTCCGTGTAGGCTACACCTTC
CSVVPRQVRVGYTF
>TRBJ2-5|.|TRBV29-1|.
TGCAGCGGTAACAGCCATCGGGAGACCCAGTACTTC
CSGNSHRETQYF
>TRBJ1-6|few|TRBV6-1|.
TGTGCCAGCAGTGAAGTTAGCTCCAATTCACCCCTCCACTTT
CASSEVSSNSPLHF
>TRBJ2-6|.|TRBV20-1|.
TGCAGTGCTTCCAATAGACCCCTCTTGAGAGCTGGGGCCAACGTCCTGACTTTC
CSASNRPLLRAGANVLTF
>TRBJ2-3|many|TRBV30|.
TGTGCCTGGAGTGTACGGTCGGCAGATACGCAGTATTTT
CAWSVRSADTQYF
>TRBJ1-1|few|TRBV11-2|.
TGTGCCAGCAGCATCCGAACAGGGAACACTGAAGCTTTCTTT
CASSIRTGNTEAFF
>TRBJ2-3|.|TRBV6-5|TRBD2
TGTGCCAGCAGTTACTCACTAGCGGGGGGCGTAGATACGCAGTATTTT
CASSYSLAGGVDTQYF
>TRBJ1-6|many|TRBV5-1|.
TGCGCCAGCAGCTTGGCCGGGCGGTCACCCCTCCACTTT
CASSLAGRSPLHF
>TRBJ1-1|.|TRBV5-1|.
TGCGCCAGCAGTGAGTCGACTGAAGCTTTCTTT
CASSESTEAFF
>TRBJ2-7|many|TRBV25-1|.
TGTGCCAGCAGTGAGTCTAGCAGTTACTACGAGCAGTACTTC
CASSESSSYYEQYF
>TRBJ2-2|.|TRBV20-1|TRBD1
TGCAGTGCTAGGGGACAGCGAAACACCGGGGAGCTGTTTTTT
CSARGQRNTGELFF
>TRBJ2-1|many|TRBV6-6|.
TGTGCCACCCTAGTGGCAGGAGCTAATGAGCAGTTCTTC
CATLVAGANEQFF
>TRBJ1-6|.|TRBV25-1|TRBD1
TGTGCCAGTTCACAGACTGGGACAGGGGCCAGGAATTCACCCCTCCACTTT
CASSQTGTGARNSPLHF
>TRBJ1-5|few|TRBV12-3/TRBV12-4|.
TGTGCCAGCAGTTTAGTTCGTCAGCCCCAGCATTTT
CASSLVRQPQHF
>TRBJ1-4|many|TRBV5-1|.
TGCGCCAGCAGCTTGATCCCCACGGGCAGGGGATTTAGGAAGAGTGAAAAACTGTTTTTT
CASSLIPTGRGFRKSEKLFF
>TRBJ2-5|few|TRBV18|.
TGTGCCAGCTCACCAAGGTCTTTAGGATGGGAGACCCAGTACTTC
CASSPRSLGWETQYF
>TRBJ2-1|many|TRBV4-2|.
TGTGCCAGCAGCCAGGCACTAGGCGGGGCGGTGAATGAGCAGTTCTTC
CASSQALGGAVNEQFF
>TRBJ1-3|few|TRBV29-1|.
TGCAGCGGCCGACAGTCCTCTGGAAACACCATATATTTT
CSGRQSSGNTIYF
>TRBJ1-1|.|TRBV19|.
TGTGCCAGTAGTATAGATCCCACTACTGAAGCTTTCTTT
CASSIDPTTEAFF
>TRBJ2-3|.|TRBV7-2|TRBD2
TGTGCCAGCAGCCGGTGGACGGGGGGAAACACAGATACGCAGTATTTT
CASSRWTGGNTDTQYF
>TRBJ2-3|.|TRBV5-5|TRBD2
TGTGCCAGCAGCTTAGCGGGGAGGGTTGCAGATACGCAGTATTTT
CASSLAGRVADTQYF
>TRBJ2-2|.|TRBV5-1|TRBD1
TGCGCCAGCAGCGCTACAGGGGGCGCGGGCACCGGGGAGCTGTTTTTT
CASSATGGAGTGELFF
>TRBJ2-2|.|TRBV7-9|.
TGTGCCAGCAGCTCCTTGATGAACACCGGGGAGCTGTTTTTT
CASSSLMNTGELFF
>TRBJ2-3|.|TRBV7-9|.
TGTGCCAGCAGCTTAGGGGGGCCTAGCACAGATACGCAGTATTTT
CASSLGGPSTDTQYF
>TRBJ2-4|.|TRBV30|TRBD1
TGTGCCTGTACCTCAGGGGGCCCCAAAAACATTCAGTACTTC
CACTSGGPKNIQYF
>TRBJ2-7|few|TRBV12-3/TRBV12-4|TRBD1
TGTGCCAGCACCTCTGGACAGGGGCGGTACGAGCAGTACTTC
CASTSGQGRYEQYF
>TRBJ2-7|many|TRBV9|.
TGTGCCAGCAGCGTAGACCTAGCCTCCTACGAGCAGTACTTC
CASSVDLASYEQYF
>TRBJ1-2|few|TRBV28|.
TGTGCCAGCAGTTTAGGGAGTGGCTACACCTTC
CASSLGSGYTF
>TRBJ1-4|few|TRBV20-1|.
TGCAGTGCTAAAGGGGCCAACGGGACTAATGAAAAACTGTTTTTT
CSAKGANGTNEKLFF
>TRBJ1-6|.|TRBV7-2|TRBD1
TGTGCCAGCAGCTTAGCGATAGGACAGGGGGGTTCACCCCTCCACTTT
CASSLAIGQGGSPLHF
>TRBJ2-7|few|TRBV4-3|TRBD1
TGCGCCAGCAGCCAAGAGGTCGCGACAGGGGCCTACGTGGAGCAGTACTTC
CASSQEVATGAYVEQYF
>TRBJ2-3|once|TRBV6-1|.
TGTGCCAGCAGTGATTACAGCGGGCCAAGCCTTAGCACAGATACGCAGTATTTT
CASSDYSGPSLSTDTQYF
>TRBJ2-1|.|TRBV19|.
TGTGCCAGTAGTATAGACCCCTGGTCGGTCGAGTCAAATGAGCAGTTCTTC
CASSIDPWSVESNEQFF
>TRBJ1-6|few|TRBV7-2|TRBD1
TGTGCCAGCAGTTTAGGGGACAGGGGAAATTCACCCCTCCACTTT
CASSLGDRGNSPLHF
>TRBJ2-3|few|TRBV5-1|.
TGCGCCAGCAGCTTGTCCCCCGGCACAGATACGCAGTATTTT
CASSLSPGTDTQYF
>TRBJ2-1|many|TRBV5-1|TRBD1
TGCGCCAGCAGCTTGGCCGGGACAGGGGGAAGCAATGAGCAGTTCTTC
CASSLAGTGGSNEQFF
>TRBJ1-6|few|TRBV12-3/TRBV12-4|.
TGTGCCAGCAGTTTAGCGTTACCACCCCTCCACTTT
CASSLALPPLHF
>TRBJ2-7|few|TRBV5-1|TRBD2
TGCGCCAGCAACCCTCGGGGGGGGGACCACGAGCAGTACTTC
CASNPRGGDHEQYF
>TRBJ1-4|.|TRBV4-1|.
TGCGCCAGCAGCCAAGTAGTTGGCGAAAAACTGTTTTTT
CASSQVVGEKLFF
>TRBJ2-2|.|TRBV5-6|.
TGTGCCAGCAGCTTGGGTCAACAGGCGATCACCGGGGAGCTGTTTTTT
CASSLGQQAITGELFF